Listed here are 25 T cell receptor beta chains from one sample, sequenced in a study of blood T cell repertoires in COVID-19. Only in-frame clones appear in the TCRdb table, and some are missing; sequencing was by immunoSEQ multiplex PCR. The table lists over 150,000 clones, more than 75% of them singletons. Sequenced material: peripheral blood. Receptors originate from a man aged 40-49 years with acute or convalescent COVID-19.

This sequence joins TRBV2 and TRBJ2-2, with a tentative D call TRBD1 (6 bases). Trimming took 6 bases from V and 7 from J, leaving 15 bases between them. The CDR3 is 14 amino acids. Per the germline V gene, CDR1 is SNHLY and CDR2 is FYNNEI. CDR3 sequence (DNA): TGTGCCAGCAGCCCCAACACAGGGATCGGGGAGCTGTTTTTT. Translated, it gives CASSPNTGIGELFF.

The rearrangement joins TRBV30 to TRBJ1-1, with a weak D call TRBD1 (5 bases). CDR3 size: 12 residues. The germline V and J ends were trimmed by 4 bases and 5 bases, with 11 bases remaining between them. Germline assignment: CDR1 GTSNPN and CDR2 SVGIG (reference sequence). CDR3 protein: CAWKGDNTEAFF. The CDR3 coding sequence is TGTGCCTGGAAAGGGGATAATACTGAAGCTTTCTTT.

The chain links TRBV6-5 to TRBJ2-6, with 7 bases lining up with TRBD1. The V gene end was trimmed by 5 bases and the J gene end by 2 bases; junction bases not matched to a gene: 3. The CDR3 covers 15 residues. Per the germline V gene, CDR1 is MNHEY and CDR2 is SVGAGI. CDR3 protein: CASSLTGAGANVLTF. The CDR3 region has the DNA TGTGCCAGCAGTCTAACAGGGGCTGGGGCCAACGTCCTGACTTTC.

The chain recombines TRBV10-3 with TRBJ2-2; 8 nucleotides match TRBD1. This CDR3 region has 14 residues. CDR1 and CDR2 (germline): ENHRY, SYGVKD. Trimming at V came to 3 bases and at J to 9 bases, leaving 6 bases not matched to a gene. The chain's CDR3 is CAISEGQGARELFF. The CDR3 DNA is TGTGCCATCAGTGAAGGTCAGGGGGCCCGGGAGCTGTTTTTT.

The V and J genes are TRBV18 and TRBJ2-1; perhaps TRBD1 as D (6 bases). Germline V gene lookup returns CDR1 KGHSH and CDR2 LQKENI. The V end was cut by 2 bases, the J end by 4 bases, with 12 bases between. There are 15 residues in the CDR3. CDR3 residues: CASSPGAGAYNEQFF. DNA of the CDR3: TGTGCCAGCTCACCAGGGGCAGGGGCGTACAATGAGCAGTTCTTC.

The chain has TRBV7-3 and TRBJ1-5; D ambiguous. The length of the CDR3 is 13 residues. Per the germline V gene, CDR1 is SGHTA and CDR2 is FQGTGA. V was cut by 0 bases and J by 7 bases, with 7 bases left in between. The CDR3, as DNA: TGTGCCAGCAGCTTAACCACGGGGCAGCCCCAGCATTTT. Protein: CASSLTTGQPQHF.

J is TRBJ2-7 and V is TRBV2, with TRBD1 matching 8 bases. V shed 4 bases and J 1 base; nucleotides not matched to a gene: 3. Germline V gives CDR1 SNHLY, CDR2 FYNNEI. CDR3 length: 14 amino acids. The DNA of the CDR3 is TGTGCCAGCAGTGCGGACAGGGCTTCCTACGAGCAGTACTTC. The encoded protein is CASSADRASYEQYF.

The genes are TRBV4-3 and TRBJ2-2; TRBD1 is a possible D gene (6 bases). The V gene's germline CDR1 is LGHNA and CDR2 YSLEER. The CDR3 covers 18 residues. Trimming shortened V by 4 bases and J by 0 bases, and 18 bases separated the two germline ends. The CDR3 reads CASSRFLSGTPNTGELFF. The CDR3 nucleotides read TGCGCCAGCAGCCGCTTCTTGTCCGGGACACCGAACACCGGGGAGCTGTTTTTT.

This chain links TRBV19 with TRBJ2-2; D is unresolved. The germline CDR1 and CDR2 sequences are LNHDA and SQIVND (reference sequence). Trimming took 3 bases from V and 3 from J, leaving 11 bases between them. The CDR3 covers 15 residues. The CDR3 protein is CASSMGRRDTGELFF. Here the CDR3 DNA reads TGTGCCAGTAGTATGGGCCGACGCGACACCGGGGAGCTGTTTTTT.

To note about this clone: Within the sample, other DNA sequences also encode this same CDR3. This rearrangement joins TRBV12-3 or TRBV12-4 to TRBJ2-7; 7 positions match TRBD1. The V segment lost 6 bases and the J segment 0 bases; nucleotides outside the gene matches: 2. The CDR3 runs to 13 residues. CDR3 in amino acids: CASRRDSSYEQYF. CDR3 bases: TGTGCCAGCAGACGGGACAGCTCCTACGAGCAGTACTTC.

This chain joins TRBV11-3 and TRBJ2-1; the match to TRBD2 covers 10 bases. Germline V gives CDR1 SGHNT, CDR2 YENEEA. V shed 5 bases and J 7 bases; nucleotides not matched to a gene: 8. This CDR3 is built from 15 residues. The CDR3 loop is CASSIQRGGYNEQFF. The CDR3 DNA follows: TGTGCCAGCAGCATCCAGCGGGGGGGGTATAATGAGCAGTTCTTC.

The chain links TRBV10-3 to TRBJ2-3, with 8 bases identical to TRBD2. Germline-derived CDR1 and CDR2 are ENHRY and SYGVKD. CDR3 length: 18 amino acids. Trimming removed 0 bases from V and 3 bases from J; junction bases left unmatched: 11. The CDR3 sequence: CAISESGSGGGLTDTQYF. In DNA, the CDR3 is TGTGCCATCAGTGAGTCGGGGAGCGGGGGCGGCTTAACAGATACGCAGTATTTT.

This clone was seen at least ten times. The V and J genes are TRBV21-1 and TRBJ2-7; TRBD1 is taken as the D call from the table, unchecked against the DNA. TRBV21-1 is deemed a pseudogene. This CDR3 has 18 residues. CDR3 nucleotides: TGTGCCAGCACCTCAGAGGTGAGTCGGACAGGACTACCCTACGAGCAGTACTTC. Translated: CASTSEVSRTGLPYEQYF.

The V and J genes are TRBV4-2 and TRBJ1-5; TRBD1 agrees at 10 bases. Trimming took 5 bases from V and 7 from J; bases not matched to a gene: 8. CDR1 and CDR2 (germline): LGHNA, YNFKEQ. The CDR3 has 15 amino acids. CDR3 nucleotide sequence: TGTGCCAGCAGCTCCCGGGACAGGGGAGGCCAGCCCCAGCATTTT. It specifies CASSSRDRGGQPQHF.

The chain couples TRBV5-1 to TRBJ2-3; 11 bases match TRBD1. The CDR3 sequence is 15 residues long. CDR1 is SGHRS and CDR2 is YFSETQ in the germline V gene. The J segment lost 5 bases and the V segment lost 3 bases, leaving 5 bases of the junction unmatched. The CDR3 nucleotides are TGCGCCAGCAGCTCCGGGACAGGGGGGTTAGATACGCAGTATTTT. Residues: CASSSGTGGLDTQYF.

The V call is TRBV6-1, the J call TRBJ1-2, with TRBD1 matching 11 bases. Germline V gives CDR1 MNHNS, CDR2 SASEGT. The CDR3 covers 15 residues. The V and J ends lost 2 bases and 7 bases, in that order; junction bases with no gene match: 6. Written as DNA, the CDR3 is TGTGCCAGCAGTGAATGGCGGACAGGGGGCAGTGGCTACACCTTC. This gives the protein CASSEWRTGGSGYTF.

The chain recombines TRBV19 with TRBJ1-6, with D hard to call. V was pared by 5 bases and J by 7 bases, with 12 bases between. Germline CDR1 and CDR2: LNHDA and SQIVND (reference sequence). The CDR3 runs to 14 residues. CDR3 nucleotides: TGTGCCAGTAGTGCCCAGGCCTTGAATTCACCCCTCCACTTT. It specifies CASSAQALNSPLHF.

V and J are TRBV5-1 and TRBJ2-5; 9 nucleotides align to TRBD2. There are 16 residues in the CDR3. V dropped 3 bases and J dropped 4; count of bases not matched to a gene: 10. The V gene's germline CDR1 is SGHRS and CDR2 YFSETQ. The CDR3: CASSWGTSSGAETQYF. The CDR3 DNA follows: TGCGCCAGCAGCTGGGGGACATCTAGCGGGGCAGAGACCCAGTACTTC.

The rearrangement links TRBV2 to TRBJ1-2; 7 nucleotides line up with TRBD1. Germline-derived CDR1 and CDR2 are SNHLY and FYNNEI. V shed 3 bases and J 3 bases; nucleotides not matched to a gene: 1. The CDR3 length is 13 residues. CDR3 sequence: CASSDDRDYGYTF. CDR3 coding DNA: TGTGCCAGCAGTGACGACAGGGACTATGGCTACACCTTC.

This chain joins TRBV13 and TRBJ2-1; D perhaps matches TRBD2 (5 bases). V was shortened by 3 bases and J by 0 bases, with 12 bases between the two germline ends. CDR1 and CDR2 from the germline V gene are PRHDT and FYEKMQ (reference sequence). The CDR3 has 16 amino acids. In DNA, the CDR3 is TGTGCCAGCAGCTTCCCCGGGGTGTTCTCCTACAATGAGCAGTTCTTC. This gives the protein CASSFPGVFSYNEQFF.

V is TRBV11-1 and J is TRBJ1-2; tentatively, D is TRBD1 (5 bases). Germline CDR1 reads SGHAT; CDR2 reads FQDESV (reference sequence). CDR3 length equals 13 residues. V lost 6 bases and J lost 2, with 10 bases in between. The CDR3 DNA reads as TGTGCCAGCAGTCCTCGGGGGAACTATGGCTACACCTTC. Translation gives CASSPRGNYGYTF.

V usage is TRBV12-5 and J usage is TRBJ1-1; D ambiguous. This CDR3 comprises 16 residues. The germline V gene has CDR1 LGHNT and CDR2 FRNRAP. Trimming left V 2 bases short and J 2 bases short, with 15 bases between. The CDR3: CASGLQVGGGNTEAFF. CDR3 in DNA: TGTGCTAGTGGTTTGCAGGTCGGTGGTGGCAACACTGAAGCTTTCTTT.

This chain links TRBV5-8 with TRBJ1-4, with D possibly TRBD1 on 5 matching bases. Trimming took off 9 bases at V and 0 bases at J, with 21 bases between the two ends. CDR1 and CDR2 (germline): SGHTS, YDEGEE. The CDR3 totals 17 residues. CDR3 sequence reads: CATPPGEKPATNEKLFF. The CDR3 nucleotides are TGTGCCACCCCCCCGGGGGAGAAGCCTGCAACTAATGAAAAACTGTTTTTT.

The V call is TRBV12-5, the J call TRBJ1-2, with 8 positions matching TRBD1. After removal of 3 bases from V and 2 bases from J, the junction contained 8 bases not matched to a gene. Germline CDR1 LGHNT, CDR2 FRNRAP. This CDR3 contains 16 residues. The CDR3 sequence is CASGFEGQVLNYGYTF. The CDR3 nucleotides read TGTGCTAGTGGTTTCGAGGGACAGGTTCTAAACTATGGCTACACCTTC.

V gene TRBV2 combines with J gene TRBJ1-6; D ambiguous. Trimming cost V 4 bases and J 8 bases, with 15 bases left between them. Germline V gene data show CDR1 as SNHLY and CDR2 as FYNNEI. This CDR3 is 15 amino acids long. CDR3 nucleotides: TGTGCCAGCAGTGGGGCACTCCTCGGCGATTCACCCCTCCACTTT. Translating gives CASSGALLGDSPLHF.